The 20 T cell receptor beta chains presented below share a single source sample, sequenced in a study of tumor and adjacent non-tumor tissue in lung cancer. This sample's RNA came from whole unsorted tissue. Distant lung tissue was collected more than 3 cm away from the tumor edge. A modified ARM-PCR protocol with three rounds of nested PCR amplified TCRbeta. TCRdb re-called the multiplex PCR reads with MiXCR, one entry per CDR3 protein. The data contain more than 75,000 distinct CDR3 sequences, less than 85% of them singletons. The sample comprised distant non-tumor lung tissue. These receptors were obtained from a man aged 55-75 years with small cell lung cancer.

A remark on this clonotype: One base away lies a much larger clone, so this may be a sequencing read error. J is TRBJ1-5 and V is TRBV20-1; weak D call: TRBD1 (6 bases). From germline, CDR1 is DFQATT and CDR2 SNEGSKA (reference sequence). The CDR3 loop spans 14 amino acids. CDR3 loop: CRARPGQSNQPQHF. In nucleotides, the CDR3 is TGCAGAGCTAGACCGGGACAAAGTAATCAGCCCCAGCATTTT.

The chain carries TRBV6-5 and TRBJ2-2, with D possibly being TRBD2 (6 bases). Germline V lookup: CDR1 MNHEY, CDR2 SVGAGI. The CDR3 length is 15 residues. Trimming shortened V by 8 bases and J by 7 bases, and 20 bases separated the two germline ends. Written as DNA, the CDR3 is TGTGCCAGCTGTAACCGGAGGGCCGGAATCGGGGAGCTGTTTTTT. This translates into CASCNRRAGIGELFF.

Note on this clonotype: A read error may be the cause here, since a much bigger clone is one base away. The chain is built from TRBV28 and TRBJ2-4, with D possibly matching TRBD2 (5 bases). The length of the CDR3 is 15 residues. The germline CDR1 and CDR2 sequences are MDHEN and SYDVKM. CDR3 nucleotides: TGTGTCAGCCGAGGGCGGATACTAGCCAAAAACATTCAGTACTTC. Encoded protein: CVSRGRILAKNIQYF.

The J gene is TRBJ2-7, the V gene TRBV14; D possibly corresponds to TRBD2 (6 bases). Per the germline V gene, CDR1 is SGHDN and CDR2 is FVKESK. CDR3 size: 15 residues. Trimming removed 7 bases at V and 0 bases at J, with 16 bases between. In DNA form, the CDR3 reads TGTGCCAGCAACCACCCAAGCGGGCCCTCCTACGAGCAGTACGTC. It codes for CASNHPSGPSYEQYV.

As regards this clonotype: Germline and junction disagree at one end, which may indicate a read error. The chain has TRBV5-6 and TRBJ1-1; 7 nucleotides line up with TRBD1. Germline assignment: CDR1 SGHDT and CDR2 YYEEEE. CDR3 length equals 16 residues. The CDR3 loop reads CANSLASGTANTAAFF. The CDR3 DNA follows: TGTGCCAACAGCTTGGCCTCCGGGACAGCGAACACTGCGGCTTTCTTT. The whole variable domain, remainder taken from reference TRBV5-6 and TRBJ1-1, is DAGVTQSPTHLIKTRGQQVTLRCSPKSGHDTVSWYQQALGQGPQFIFQYYEEEERQRGNFPDRFSGHQFPNYSSELNVNALLLGDSALYLCANSLASGTANTAAFFGQGTRLTVV.

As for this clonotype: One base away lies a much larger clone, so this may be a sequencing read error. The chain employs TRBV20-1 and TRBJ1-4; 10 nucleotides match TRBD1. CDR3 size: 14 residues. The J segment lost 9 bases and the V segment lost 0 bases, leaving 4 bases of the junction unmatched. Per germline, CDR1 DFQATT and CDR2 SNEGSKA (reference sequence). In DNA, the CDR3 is TGCAGTGCTAGAGATGGGGACAGGGGTCAAAAACTGTTTTTT. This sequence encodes CSARDGDRGQKLFF.

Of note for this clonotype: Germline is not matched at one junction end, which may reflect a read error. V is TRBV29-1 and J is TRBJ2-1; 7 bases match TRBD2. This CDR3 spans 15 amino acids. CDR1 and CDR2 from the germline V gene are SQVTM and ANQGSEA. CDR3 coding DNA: TGCAACATTGAATTAGCGGGCAATCCCTACACTGAGCAGTTCTTC. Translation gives CNIELAGNPYTEQFF.

CDR3 DNA sequence: TGCGCCAGCAGCCAAGATCCGTCCGGGGGGCCCGTTACGCAGTATTTT. It translates to CASSQDPSGGPVTQYF. The rearrangement uses TRBV4-1 and TRBJ2-3, with a tentative D call TRBD2 (7 bases). V gave up 0 bases and J gave up 8 bases, with 18 bases separating them. Germline V gene lookup returns CDR1 MGHRA and CDR2 YSYEKL. The length of the CDR3 is 16 residues.

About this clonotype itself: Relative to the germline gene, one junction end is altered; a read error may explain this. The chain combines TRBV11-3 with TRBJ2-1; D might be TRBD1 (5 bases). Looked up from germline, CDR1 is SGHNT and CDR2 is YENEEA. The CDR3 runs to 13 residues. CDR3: CVSSFGLGDEQFF. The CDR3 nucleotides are TGTGTCAGCAGCTTTGGATTAGGGGATGAGCAGTTCTTC.

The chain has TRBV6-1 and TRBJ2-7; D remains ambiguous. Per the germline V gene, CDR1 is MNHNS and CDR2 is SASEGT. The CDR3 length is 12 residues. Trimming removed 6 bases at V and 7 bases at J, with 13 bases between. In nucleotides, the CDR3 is TGTGCCAGCAGGGGCAGAGCCGGGGAGCAGTACTTC. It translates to CASRGRAGEQYF.

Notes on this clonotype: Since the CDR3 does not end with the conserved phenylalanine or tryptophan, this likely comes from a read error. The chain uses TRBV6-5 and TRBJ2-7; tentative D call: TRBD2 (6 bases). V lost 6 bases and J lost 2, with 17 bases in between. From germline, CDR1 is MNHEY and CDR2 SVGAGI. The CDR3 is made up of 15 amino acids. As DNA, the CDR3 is TGTGCCAGCAGCTCCGGACTAACGCTTACCTACGAGCAGTACCTC. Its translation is CASSSGLTLTYEQYL.

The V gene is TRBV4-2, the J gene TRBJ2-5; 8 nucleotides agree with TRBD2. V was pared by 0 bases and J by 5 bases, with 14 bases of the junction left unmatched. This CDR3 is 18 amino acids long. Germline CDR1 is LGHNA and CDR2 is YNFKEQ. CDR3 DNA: TGTGCCAGCAGCCAAGATCTTTCGGGGGGGAGGGCCAAGGAGACCCAGTACTTC. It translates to CASSQDLSGGRAKETQYF.

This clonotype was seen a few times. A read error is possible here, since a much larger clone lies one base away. CDR3 sequence (DNA): TGTGCCACCAGGGACAGTCGACATGAGACCCAGTACTTC. Its translation: CATRDSRHETQYF. The chain is built from TRBV24-1 and TRBJ2-5; weak D call: TRBD1 (6 bases). This CDR3 contains 13 residues. Germline V lookup: CDR1 KGHDR, CDR2 SFDVKD. V lost 7 bases and J 5 bases, leaving 13 bases between the germline ends.

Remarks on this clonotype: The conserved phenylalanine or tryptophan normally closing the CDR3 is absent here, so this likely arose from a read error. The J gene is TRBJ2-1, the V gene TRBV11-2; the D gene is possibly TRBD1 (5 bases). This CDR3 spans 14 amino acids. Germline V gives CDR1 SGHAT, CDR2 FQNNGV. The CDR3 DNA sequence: TGTGCCAGTAGCTTAGAAGCAGGGTTGGTTGAGCAGTTCATC. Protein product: CASSLEAGLVEQFI.

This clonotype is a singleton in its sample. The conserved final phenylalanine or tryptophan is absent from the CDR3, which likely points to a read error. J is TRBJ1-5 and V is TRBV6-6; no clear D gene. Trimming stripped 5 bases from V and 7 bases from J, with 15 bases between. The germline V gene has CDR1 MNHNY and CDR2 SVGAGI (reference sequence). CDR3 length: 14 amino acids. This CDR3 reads CASSRYGGSQPQHS. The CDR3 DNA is TGTGCCAGCAGTCGGTACGGTGGAAGCCAGCCCCAGCATTCT.

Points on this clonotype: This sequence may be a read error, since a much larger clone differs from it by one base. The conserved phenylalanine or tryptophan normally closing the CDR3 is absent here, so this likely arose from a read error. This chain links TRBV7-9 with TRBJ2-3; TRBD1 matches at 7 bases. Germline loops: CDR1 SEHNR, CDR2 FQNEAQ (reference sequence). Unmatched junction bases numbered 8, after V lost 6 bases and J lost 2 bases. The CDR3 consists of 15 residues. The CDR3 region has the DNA TGTGCCAGCAGTACCGGAGACAGGGCCACAGATACGCAGTATTGT. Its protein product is CASSTGDRATDTQYC.

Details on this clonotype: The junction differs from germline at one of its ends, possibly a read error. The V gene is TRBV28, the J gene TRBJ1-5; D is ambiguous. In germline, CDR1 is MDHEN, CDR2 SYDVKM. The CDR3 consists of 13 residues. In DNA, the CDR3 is TGTGCCAGCAGTTTGCGCCGGTATCAGCCCAAGCATTTT. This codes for CASSLRRYQPKHF.

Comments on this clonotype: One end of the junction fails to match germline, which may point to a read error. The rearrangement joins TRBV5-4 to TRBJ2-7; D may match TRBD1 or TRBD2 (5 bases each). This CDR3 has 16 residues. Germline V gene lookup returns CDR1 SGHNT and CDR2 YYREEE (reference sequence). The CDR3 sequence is CASSLSYGRGPYERYF. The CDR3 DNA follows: TGTGCCAGCAGCTTGTCGTATGGACGGGGCCCCTACGAGCGGTACTTC.

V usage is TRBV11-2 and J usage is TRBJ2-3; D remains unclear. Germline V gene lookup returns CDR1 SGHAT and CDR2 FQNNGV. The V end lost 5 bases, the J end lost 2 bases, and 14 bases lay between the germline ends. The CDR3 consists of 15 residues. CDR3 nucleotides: TGTGCCAGCAGCCTACTGGACGGGCACACAGATACGCAGTATTTT. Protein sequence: CASSLLDGHTDTQYF.

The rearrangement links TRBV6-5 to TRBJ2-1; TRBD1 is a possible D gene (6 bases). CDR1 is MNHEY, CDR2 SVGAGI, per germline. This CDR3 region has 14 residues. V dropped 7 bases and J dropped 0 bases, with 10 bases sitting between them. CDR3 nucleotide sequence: TGTGCCAGCACTGACAGGAGCTCCTACAATGAGCAGTTCTTC. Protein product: CASTDRSSYNEQFF.